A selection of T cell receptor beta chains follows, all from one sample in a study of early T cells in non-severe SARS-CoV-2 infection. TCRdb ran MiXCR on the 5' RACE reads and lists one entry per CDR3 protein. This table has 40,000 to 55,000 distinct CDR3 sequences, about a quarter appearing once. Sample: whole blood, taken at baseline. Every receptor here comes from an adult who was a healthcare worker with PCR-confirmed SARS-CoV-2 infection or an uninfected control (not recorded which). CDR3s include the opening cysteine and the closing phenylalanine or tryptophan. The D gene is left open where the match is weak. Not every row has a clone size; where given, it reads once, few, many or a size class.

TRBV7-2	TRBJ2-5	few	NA	TGTGCCAGCAGCTTAAAGGTGGACCAAGAGACCCAGTACTTC	CASSLKVDQETQYF
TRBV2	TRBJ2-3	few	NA	TGTGCCAGCTGCCCCCGGGCCCCCATAGATACGCAGTATTTT	CASCPRAPIDTQYF
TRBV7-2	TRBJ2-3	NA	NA	TGTGCCAGCAGCTTATTGGGCGAGGATACGCAGTATTTT	CASSLLGEDTQYF
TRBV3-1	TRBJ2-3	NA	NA	TGTGCCAGCAGCCAAGATCCCCTAGGAGGCGATACGCAGTATTTT	CASSQDPLGGDTQYF
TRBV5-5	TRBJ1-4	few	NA	TGTGCCAGCAGCTCCCTATCGGCCAGGGAAAAACTGTTTTTT	CASSSLSAREKLFF
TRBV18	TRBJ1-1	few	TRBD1	TGTGCCAGCTCACGGCGGAGGGGGCCGGAGAACACTGAAGCTTTCTTT	CASSRRRGPENTEAFF
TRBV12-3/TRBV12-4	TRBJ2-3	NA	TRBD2	TGTGCCAGCAAGGCGGGGGGCCGCACAGATACGCAGTATTTT	CASKAGGRTDTQYF
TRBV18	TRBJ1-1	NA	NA	TGCGCCAGCTCACCACCGTCAATGAACACTGAAGCTTTCTTT	CASSPPSMNTEAFF
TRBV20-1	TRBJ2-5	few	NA	TGCAGTGCTAGAAGGCCGGGACGCCTACAAGAGACCCAGTACTTC	CSARRPGRLQETQYF
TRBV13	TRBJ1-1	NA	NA	TGTGCCAGCAGCTTTAACCGGCGGGATGAAGCTTTCTTT	CASSFNRRDEAFF
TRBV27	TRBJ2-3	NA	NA	TGTGCCAGCAGTCCTAGCAGGGGATCCCCTACGCAGTATTTT	CASSPSRGSPTQYF
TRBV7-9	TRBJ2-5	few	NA	TGTGCCAGCAGCTTAATGGACCAACAAGAGACCCAGTACTTC	CASSLMDQQETQYF
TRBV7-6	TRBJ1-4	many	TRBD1	TGTGCCAGCAGCTTAGCCGGGACAGGGAATGAAAAACTGTTTTTT	CASSLAGTGNEKLFF
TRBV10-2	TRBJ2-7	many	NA	TGCGCCAGCAGTGATTCTACGACGGCCTGGTCCGAGCAGTACTTC	CASSDSTTAWSEQYF
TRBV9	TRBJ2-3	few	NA	TGTGCCAGCAGCGTTAGCCTTAGCACAGATACGCAGTATTTT	CASSVSLSTDTQYF
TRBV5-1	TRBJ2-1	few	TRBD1	TGCGCCAGCAGCAGACAGGGCCATGAGCAGTTCTTC	CASSRQGHEQFF
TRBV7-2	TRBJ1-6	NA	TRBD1	TGTGCCAGCAGCGAGACAGGGATAAATTCACCCCTCCACTTT	CASSETGINSPLHF
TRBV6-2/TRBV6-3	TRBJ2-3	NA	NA	TGTGCCAGCAGGAATCCCGGGTTCACAGATACGCAGTATTTT	CASRNPGFTDTQYF
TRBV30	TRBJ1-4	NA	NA	TGTGCCTGGAGTACCTCATCCGGAAGTAATGAAAAACTGTTTTTT	CAWSTSSGSNEKLFF
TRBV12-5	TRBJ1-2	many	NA	TGTGCTAGTGGTCTAGGGGCCAGAAAGAGCACCTTC	CASGLGARKSTF
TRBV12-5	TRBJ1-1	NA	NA	TGTGCTAGTTTGGGGGGAATGAACACTGAAGCTTTCTTT	CASLGGMNTEAFF
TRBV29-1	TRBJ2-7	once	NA	TGCAGCGTTGAAGATCCGGGCAGGGAATCCTACGAGCAGTACTTC	CSVEDPGRESYEQYF
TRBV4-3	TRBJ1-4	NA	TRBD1	TGCGCCAGCAGCCATACCCGGGGCAGGGGGCTGTTTTTT	CASSHTRGRGLFF